This T cell receptor (beta chain) originates from a study of blood T cell repertoires in COVID-19. Study context: Samples representing acute and convalescent COVID-19 were sourced from the United States, Italy and Spain. Sources were T cells, B-cell-depleted T cells, or PBMCs; the material itself was cDNA or gDNA.

Original handling: Counts of nucleated cells, estimated from reference gene primer amplification, were obtained. Repertoires were generated with immunoSEQ multiplex PCR, while TCRdb's copy carries only in-frame clones and drops some. V and J calls and clone size are given by that table; D and trimming were obtained from the DNA. The sample includes nearly 200,000 clones, around nine tenths seen only once; the top ten take roughly 6%. Germline trimming cut 7 bases from V and 1 base from J; bases unmatched to any gene: 12. This CDR3 is 16 amino acids long. Germline CDR1 is WSHSY and CDR2 is SAAADI. Sequencing input: peripheral blood. The J gene is TRBJ2-7, the V gene TRBV10-2; 8 bases fit TRBD2. This receptor was identified in a woman aged 40 to 50 who had recovered from COVID-19. The CDR3: CASIITAGEGSYEQYF. The CDR3 nucleotides read TGCGCCAGCATTATAACAGCGGGAGAGGGTTCCTACGAGCAGTACTTC.